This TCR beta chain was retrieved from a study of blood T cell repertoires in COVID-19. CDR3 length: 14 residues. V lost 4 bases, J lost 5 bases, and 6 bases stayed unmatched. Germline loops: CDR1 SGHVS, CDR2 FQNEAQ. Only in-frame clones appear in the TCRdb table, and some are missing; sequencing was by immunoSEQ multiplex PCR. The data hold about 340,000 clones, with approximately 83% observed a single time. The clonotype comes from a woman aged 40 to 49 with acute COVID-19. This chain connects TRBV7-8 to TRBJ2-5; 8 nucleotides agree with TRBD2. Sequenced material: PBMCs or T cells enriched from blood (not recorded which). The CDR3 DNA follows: TGTGCCAGCAGCTGGCGGGAGGTGGTGGAGACCCAGTACTTC. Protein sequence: CASSWREVVETQYF.